One sample yielded the 14 T cell receptor beta chains listed below, sequenced in a study of blood T cell repertoires in COVID-19. Repertoires were generated with immunoSEQ multiplex PCR, while TCRdb's copy carries only in-frame clones and drops some. This table holds about 250,000 clones, 83% found once. The specimen sequenced was peripheral blood. These receptors were taken from a man aged 35-49 years with active or convalescent COVID-19.

As DNA, the CDR3 is TGTGCCAGCAGCATTAACCGACAGGGGGCGAGCACTGAAGCTTTCTTT. It is translated as CASSINRQGASTEAFF. The chain links TRBV2 to TRBJ1-1; 10 bases are shared with TRBD1. The V and J ends lost 6 bases and 4 bases, in that order; junction bases with no gene match: 11. The CDR3 runs to 16 residues. Germline lookup yields CDR1 SNHLY and CDR2 FYNNEI.

The chain couples TRBV5-4 to TRBJ2-3; TRBD2 is a possible D gene (5 bases). The CDR3 has 15 residues. Germline CDR1 SGHNT, CDR2 YYREEE (reference sequence). With 0 bases removed from V and 3 bases from J, the gap between germline ends came to 11 bases. Written as DNA, the CDR3 is TGTGCCAGCAGCTTGGACAGCACGGGGACAGATACGCAGTATTTT. Its translation is CASSLDSTGTDTQYF.

The genes are TRBV30 and TRBJ2-1; weak D call: TRBD1 (6 bases). Germline V gives CDR1 GTSNPN, CDR2 SVGIG (reference sequence). The CDR3 consists of 14 residues. V gave up 5 bases and J gave up 2 bases, with 13 bases separating them. CDR3 amino acids: CAWVPGAPYNEQFF. In DNA, the CDR3 is TGTGCCTGGGTACCAGGGGCCCCCTACAATGAGCAGTTCTTC.

This clone was found a few times. This chain connects TRBV28 to TRBJ1-3, with D tentatively TRBD1 (5 bases). Deletions cut 5 bases from V and 0 bases from J, with 20 bases between. In germline, CDR1 is MDHEN, CDR2 SYDVKM. CDR3 length: 18 residues. The CDR3 DNA follows: TGTGCCAGCAGTCCGTGGGGGGGGAACTACCGCTCTGGAAACACCATATATTTT. Residues: CASSPWGGNYRSGNTIYF.

This chain links TRBV6-5 with TRBJ2-5; possible D gene TRBD1, 5 bases. With 8 bases removed from V and 4 bases from J, the gap between germline ends came to 14 bases. Germline lookup yields CDR1 MNHEY and CDR2 SVGAGI. The CDR3 totals 13 residues. DNA for the CDR3: TGTGCCAGCGGGCTTAGACAGCGAGAGACCCAGTACTTC. Its translation: CASGLRQRETQYF.

V is TRBV11-2 and J is TRBJ1-1, with 8 bases identical to TRBD1. The trim removed 5 bases at V and 10 bases at J, leaving 9 bases unmatched. This CDR3 has 13 residues. Germline CDR1 is SGHAT and CDR2 is FQNNGV. CDR3 nucleotides: TGTGCCAGCAGCGTAGGACAGGGCTACGTAGCTTTCTTT. It specifies CASSVGQGYVAFF.

This chain uses TRBV19 with TRBJ2-1; TRBD1 agrees at 10 bases. Germline assignment: CDR1 LNHDA and CDR2 SQIVND (reference sequence). Trimming cost V 7 bases and J 7 bases; bases outside gene matches: 10. This CDR3 has 15 amino acids. The CDR3: CASNRQGAWSNEQFF. The DNA of the CDR3 is TGTGCCAGTAATCGACAGGGGGCGTGGAGTAATGAGCAGTTCTTC.

This clone appeared once. The chain carries TRBV2 and TRBJ1-2, with 12 bases aligning to TRBD1. The V segment lost 6 bases and the J segment 3 bases; nucleotides outside the gene matches: 5. The CDR3 sequence is 15 residues long. Germline values: CDR1 SNHLY, CDR2 FYNNEI. In DNA, the CDR3 is TGTGCCAGCAGACGGGACAGGGGGCACGACTATGGCTACACCTTC. This gives the protein CASRRDRGHDYGYTF.

The V and J genes are TRBV5-1 and TRBJ1-1; D not certain. CDR3 length: 14 amino acids. Per the germline V gene, CDR1 is SGHRS and CDR2 is YFSETQ. The germline V and J ends were trimmed by 3 bases and 1 base, with 10 bases remaining between them. As DNA, the CDR3 is TGCGCCAGCAGCTCGGGTCGGGAGAACACTGAAGCTTTCTTT. Its translation: CASSSGRENTEAFF.

This CDR3 reads CASSTAPGQGGDIAKNIQYF. In DNA, the CDR3 is TGTGCCAGTAGTACTGCACCGGGACAGGGGGGAGACATAGCCAAAAACATTCAGTACTTC. The rearrangement joins TRBV19 to TRBJ2-4; 11 bases are shared with TRBD1. The CDR3 is 20 amino acids. The germline V gene encodes CDR1 LNHDA and CDR2 SQIVND (reference sequence). The trim removed 4 bases at V and 0 bases at J, leaving 14 bases unmatched.

This clone was seen just once. This rearrangement joins TRBV6-5 to TRBJ2-1; 8 positions agree with TRBD1. CDR3 length: 13 residues. Germline values: CDR1 MNHEY, CDR2 SVGAGI. V was pared by 6 bases and J by 3 bases, with 1 base of the junction left unmatched. CDR3 DNA: TGTGCCAGCAGGGGACAGGACTACAATGAGCAGTTCTTC. This codes for CASRGQDYNEQFF.

Only a few counts were recorded for this clone. In the same sample, other DNA sequences code for this CDR3. The chain joins TRBV30 to TRBJ1-1; D uncertain. V shed 0 bases and J shed 4 bases, with 12 bases lying between them. Germline V CDR1 and CDR2: GTSNPN, SVGIG (reference sequence). This CDR3 contains 14 residues. The CDR3 reads CAWSVGGRGTEAFF. The CDR3 nucleotides read TGTGCCTGGAGTGTAGGAGGGCGAGGCACTGAAGCTTTCTTT.

The V and J genes are TRBV30 and TRBJ1-1; D gene uncertain. The CDR3 has 12 amino acids. CDR1 and CDR2 from the germline V gene are GTSNPN and SVGIG (reference sequence). Between the trimmed V and J ends, which lost 2 bases and 3 bases, there was a span of 7 bases. For the CDR3, the DNA is TGTGCCTGGAGTCAGTCTCACACTGAAGCTTTCTTT. It codes for CAWSQSHTEAFF.

The V and J genes are TRBV28 and TRBJ1-5, with TRBD1 matching 7 bases. The germline CDR1 and CDR2 sequences are MDHEN and SYDVKM. This CDR3 spans 14 amino acids. V shed 5 bases, J shed 4 bases, and the junction held 5 bases outside the gene matches. The CDR3 DNA sequence: TGTGCCAGCAGTGACAGGGCGCTTAATCAGCCCCAGCATTTT. Translated: CASSDRALNQPQHF. Supplemented by reference TRBV28 and TRBJ1-5, the full variable domain reads DVKVTQSSRYLVKRTGEKVFLECVQDMDHENMFWYRQDPGLGLRLIYFSYDVKMKEKGDIPEGYSVSREKKERFSLILESASTNQTSMYLCASSDRALNQPQHFGDGTRLSIL.